The 32 T cell receptor beta chains below were found in one sample sequenced in a study of T cell responses to AZD1222 COVID-19 vaccine. The protocol was immunoSEQ multiplex PCR, while the TCRdb copy is restricted to in-frame clones and leaves out a portion. The sample includes approximately 100,000 clones, 87% of them seen just once. The material sequenced was peripheral blood, taken 28 days after the second AZD1222 dose. All receptors derive from an adult who received the AZD1222 COVID-19 vaccine.

The chain uses TRBV5-6 and TRBJ2-4; the D gene could be TRBD1 or TRBD2 (5 bases each). The CDR3 extends over 15 amino acids. The V gene lost 0 bases and the J gene lost 0 bases, with 7 bases spanning the gap. Germline assignment: CDR1 SGHDT and CDR2 YYEEEE. For the CDR3, the DNA is TGTGCCAGCAGCTTGGTCGGGACAGCCAAAAACATTCAGTACTTC. Encoded protein: CASSLVGTAKNIQYF.

This clone was seen more than once but under ten times. The gene calls are TRBV27 and TRBJ2-2, with D uncertain. Per germline, CDR1 MNHEY and CDR2 SMNVEV (reference sequence). The CDR3 is 15 residues long. Trimming removed 4 bases at V and 2 bases at J, with 11 bases between. Written as DNA, the CDR3 is TGTGCCAGCAGTTCGCGGTTTTCAAACACCGGGGAGCTGTTTTTT. It translates to CASSSRFSNTGELFF.

This rearrangement joins TRBV6-5 to TRBJ2-7, with D perhaps matching TRBD1 (6 bases). This CDR3 region has 15 residues. CDR1 is MNHEY, CDR2 SVGAGI, per germline. Trimming left V 5 bases short and J 8 bases short, with 22 bases between. The CDR3 here is CASSITGTIPTQQYF. CDR3 DNA sequence: TGTGCCAGCAGTATTACCGGGACAATCCCTACCCAGCAGTACTTC.

The chain carries TRBV5-1 and TRBJ2-7, with D perhaps assigned TRBD1 or TRBD2 (6 bases each). This CDR3 spans 14 amino acids. CDR1 SGHRS and CDR2 YFSETQ come from the germline V gene. V lost 4 bases and J lost 4, with 15 bases in between. CDR3 residues: CASSNEGGSYEQYF. CDR3 DNA sequence: TGCGCCAGCAGCAACGAGGGGGGTTCATACGAGCAGTACTTC.

The chain carries TRBV7-2 and TRBJ2-1; no reliable D call. V gave up 5 bases and J gave up 3 bases, with 14 bases separating them. CDR1 is SGHTA, CDR2 FQGNSA, per germline. CDR3 length: 15 amino acids. The CDR3: CASSPFFNGYNEQFF. The CDR3 region has the DNA TGTGCCAGCAGCCCTTTTTTTAACGGCTACAATGAGCAGTTCTTC.

This chain connects TRBV28 to TRBJ2-7, with 7 bases that match TRBD1. The ends lost 2 bases at V and 4 bases at J; junction bases unmatched: 8. Per germline, CDR1 MDHEN and CDR2 SYDVKM. The CDR3 spans 15 residues. CDR3 sequence reads: CASSLGPLTGYEQYF. As DNA, the CDR3 is TGTGCCAGCAGTTTAGGCCCTTTGACAGGGTACGAGCAGTACTTC.

The chain employs TRBV11-2 and TRBJ2-6; D remains ambiguous. Germline assignment: CDR1 SGHAT and CDR2 FQNNGV. This CDR3 contains 14 residues. V dropped 5 bases and J dropped 0 bases, with 5 bases sitting between them. DNA for the CDR3: TGTGCCAGCAGCCGGTACTCTGGGGCCAACGTCCTGACTTTC. Translating it yields CASSRYSGANVLTF.

The chain links TRBV12-5 to TRBJ2-7, with TRBD1 matching over 7 bases. Per germline, CDR1 LGHNT and CDR2 FRNRAP. V shed 1 base and J 4 bases; nucleotides not matched to a gene: 10. CDR3 size: 16 residues. In nucleotides, the CDR3 is TGTGCTAGTGGTTTGGCCCGAAGGCAGGGACAGTACGAGCAGTACTTC. Translating gives CASGLARRQGQYEQYF.

The rearrangement links TRBV3-1 (or the pseudogene TRBV3-2) to TRBJ1-1; 7 nucleotides align to TRBD1. The V gene end was trimmed by 2 bases and the J gene end by 6 bases; junction bases not matched to a gene: 6. Germline V CDR1 and CDR2: LGHDT, YNNKEL (reference sequence). The CDR3 is made up of 14 amino acids. The CDR3 bases are TGTGCCAGCAGCCAAATGACAGGGCAGGCTGAAGCTTTCTTT. Its translation is CASSQMTGQAEAFF.

J is TRBJ1-1 and V is TRBV30, with 10 bases matching TRBD1. The CDR3 length is 15 residues. Germline lookup yields CDR1 GTSNPN and CDR2 SVGIG (reference sequence). V dropped 4 bases and J dropped 7; count of bases not matched to a gene: 12. The CDR3 bases are TGTGCCTGGATCAACCGGGACAGGGGTAAAAATGAAGCTTTCTTT. Its protein product is CAWINRDRGKNEAFF. The complete variable domain, with remaining parts taken from reference TRBV30 and TRBJ1-1, reads SQTIHQWPATLVQPVGSPLSLECTVEGTSNPNLYWYRQAAGRGLQLLFYSVGIGQISSEVPQNLSASRPQDRQFILSSKKLLLSDSGFYLCAWINRDRGKNEAFFGQGTRLTVV.

This clone was observed a few times. The chain links TRBV24-1 to TRBJ2-1; 9 bases are a match to TRBD2. From germline, CDR1 is KGHDR and CDR2 SFDVKD. J lost 7 bases, V lost 4 bases, and 7 bases had no gene match. The CDR3 totals 15 residues. The CDR3 loop is CATSEAGGLRNEQFF. CDR3 in DNA: TGTGCCACCAGTGAAGCGGGAGGTCTGCGTAATGAGCAGTTCTTC.

This chain uses TRBV7-2 with TRBJ1-2, with 7 bases identical to TRBD1. J was trimmed by 7 bases and V by 0 bases; bases with no gene match: 8. CDR1 is SGHTA and CDR2 is FQGNSA in the germline V gene. The CDR3 covers 15 residues. Here the CDR3 DNA reads TGTGCCAGCAGCTTAGCGCGGAGGACAGGTTCTGGCTACACCTTC. Residues: CASSLARRTGSGYTF.

The V and J genes are TRBV30 and TRBJ1-5, with a possible D match to TRBD1 (6 bases). Germline V CDR1 and CDR2: GTSNPN, SVGIG (reference sequence). The V end was cut by 3 bases, the J end by 2 bases, with 17 bases between. The CDR3 contains 16 residues. CDR3 loop: CAWSVQGGGGNQPQHF. CDR3 coding DNA: TGTGCCTGGAGCGTACAGGGAGGCGGCGGCAATCAGCCCCAGCATTTT.

The CDR3 here is CASGDSRGTIGYTF. CDR3 bases: TGTGCCAGCGGGGATTCCAGGGGAACGATTGGCTACACCTTC. The genes are TRBV2 and TRBJ1-2, with D perhaps matching TRBD1 (6 bases). V gave up 8 bases and J gave up 7 bases, with 20 bases separating them. Germline V CDR1 and CDR2: SNHLY, FYNNEI. The CDR3 length is 14 residues.

This clone was detected only once. The chain's CDR3 is CASSLVGGRGRPGELFF. CDR3 in DNA: TGTGCCAGCAGCTTAGTCGGCGGGAGGGGAAGACCCGGGGAGCTGTTTTTT. The gene calls are TRBV7-8 and TRBJ2-2, with 9 bases fitting TRBD2. The CDR3 has 17 amino acids. CDR1 and CDR2 (germline): SGHVS, FQNEAQ. V dropped 1 base and J dropped 6; count of bases not matched to a gene: 9.

The rearrangement uses TRBV3-1 (or the pseudogene TRBV3-2) and TRBJ1-1; D not resolved. Germline V gene data show CDR1 as LGHDT and CDR2 as YNNKEL (reference sequence). CDR3 length: 13 amino acids. Trimming stripped 5 bases from V and 7 bases from J, with 14 bases between. The CDR3 DNA follows: TGTGCCAGCAGCAAACAAGGGATCGGTGAAGCTTTCTTT. This encodes CASSKQGIGEAFF.

The chain uses TRBV6-5 and TRBJ2-5; D not resolved. The CDR3 covers 15 residues. Deletions cut 2 bases from V and 1 base from J, with 11 bases between. Germline V CDR1 and CDR2: MNHEY, SVGAGI. This chain's CDR3 is CASSYAGSLQETQYF. CDR3 nucleotides: TGTGCCAGCAGTTACGCCGGCTCCCTCCAAGAGACCCAGTACTTC.

This rearrangement joins TRBV29-1 to TRBJ2-5; 10 nucleotides agree with TRBD1. V lost 4 bases and J lost 5; bases outside the gene matches: 10. The CDR3 is made up of 15 amino acids. Per the germline V gene, CDR1 is SQVTM and CDR2 is ANQGSEA. CDR3 nucleotides: TGCAGCGTTGTAGGGGGGACAGGGGCTCTTGAGACCCAGTACTTC. The encoded protein is CSVVGGTGALETQYF.

The gene calls are TRBV29-1 and TRBJ2-7; D is unclear. Trimming removed 0 bases from V and 0 bases from J, with 12 bases in between. The CDR3 has 15 amino acids. Germline V gene sequence: CDR1 SQVTM, CDR2 ANQGSEA. In DNA form, the CDR3 reads TGCAGCGTTGAAGAAGGGAAGGGTCCCTCCTACGAGCAGTACTTC. Amino acid sequence: CSVEEGKGPSYEQYF.

The chain links TRBV20-1 to TRBJ1-2, with 7 bases identical to TRBD1. The CDR3 spans 11 residues. V gave up 5 bases and J gave up 6 bases; unmatched junction bases: 3. The germline V gene has CDR1 DFQATT and CDR2 SNEGSKA (reference sequence). CDR3 sequence (DNA): TGCAGTGCTGGTGGACAGGATGGCTACACCTTC. It specifies CSAGGQDGYTF.

V usage is TRBV6-2 or TRBV6-3 and J usage is TRBJ2-7; 8 bases are shared with TRBD1. The CDR3 is 17 amino acids. Germline trimming cut 1 base from V and 5 bases from J; bases unmatched to any gene: 13. The germline V gene encodes CDR1 MNHEY and CDR2 SVGEGT. The CDR3 region is CASSYWSRTGTLDEQYF. DNA for the CDR3: TGTGCCAGCAGTTACTGGTCGAGGACAGGGACCTTGGACGAGCAGTACTTC.

The rearrangement joins TRBV30 to TRBJ2-1; D is unresolved. This CDR3 is built from 12 residues. Germline CDR1 GTSNPN, CDR2 SVGIG (reference sequence). V lost 0 bases, J lost 6 bases, and 6 bases lay in between. The CDR3 is CAWSVLGNEQFF. The CDR3 DNA reads as TGTGCCTGGAGTGTACTGGGCAATGAGCAGTTCTTC.

This rearrangement joins TRBV21-1 to TRBJ2-3; the table calls TRBD2, which could not be checked here. TRBV21-1 constitutes a pseudogene. The length of the CDR3 is 13 residues. The CDR3 region is CASRCKRARTQYF. The CDR3, as DNA: TGTGCCAGCCGTTGTAAGCGGGCGCGTACGCAGTATTTT.

The chain links TRBV11-2 to TRBJ2-3, with 9 bases matching TRBD1. The CDR3 is 15 amino acids. V lost 5 bases and J lost 5; bases outside the gene matches: 8. Germline V gene data show CDR1 as SGHAT and CDR2 as FQNNGV. In DNA, the CDR3 is TGTGCCAGCAGCCCCGGGACAGGGCTAGGAGATACGCAGTATTTT. This codes for CASSPGTGLGDTQYF.

The chain links TRBV7-6 to TRBJ2-3, with 7 nucleotides matching TRBD2. From germline, CDR1 is SGHVS and CDR2 FNYEAQ. The CDR3 spans 17 residues. V lost 6 bases to trimming and J lost 4 bases; unmatched junction nucleotides: 16. CDR3 region: CASSRTGLEVLADTQYF. CDR3 nucleotides: TGTGCCAGCAGTCGAACTGGACTAGAAGTTCTGGCAGATACGCAGTATTTT.

V gene TRBV5-1 combines with J gene TRBJ2-3; no firm D call. The V gene lost 0 bases and the J gene lost 5 bases, with 7 bases spanning the gap. Germline assignment: CDR1 SGHRS and CDR2 YFSETQ. This CDR3 is built from 13 residues. The DNA for the CDR3 is TGCGCCAGCAGCTTGGGTGGGCAAGATACGCAGTATTTT. Encoded protein: CASSLGGQDTQYF.

Only one count was recorded for this clone. The chain links TRBV12-3 or TRBV12-4 to TRBJ1-2, with D possibly matching TRBD1 (6 bases). CDR3 length: 12 amino acids. The ends were cut back, 4 bases at V and 7 bases at J, with 10 bases in the middle. CDR3 in amino acids: CASSYRVFGYTF. Written as DNA, the CDR3 is TGTGCCAGCAGTTACAGGGTATTTGGCTACACCTTC.

The chain combines TRBV28 with TRBJ1-2; 7 bases map to TRBD1. CDR3 length: 16 amino acids. V shed 6 bases and J 3 bases; nucleotides not matched to a gene: 13. Germline V lookup: CDR1 MDHEN, CDR2 SYDVKM. The CDR3 here is CASSIPLGTEDYGYTF. The CDR3 DNA is TGTGCCAGCAGCATTCCTCTCGGGACAGAGGACTATGGCTACACCTTC.

The CDR3 DNA sequence: TGTGCCAGCACCGGGACAGGGGATGGCTACACCTTC. Protein: CASTGTGDGYTF. The chain uses TRBV19 and TRBJ1-2; 10 bases are shared with TRBD1. Germline CDR1 is LNHDA and CDR2 is SQIVND (reference sequence). The V gene end was trimmed by 9 bases and the J gene end by 6 bases; junction bases not matched to a gene: 4. This CDR3 comprises 12 residues.

The V gene is TRBV12-3 or TRBV12-4, the J gene TRBJ1-1; D call uncertain. This CDR3 is built from 10 residues. V lost 3 bases and J 7 bases, leaving 3 bases between the germline ends. The CDR3 loop reads CASSFIEAFF. CDR3 nucleotide sequence: TGTGCCAGCAGTTTTATTGAAGCTTTCTTT.

This clone counts as medium-sized. This chain links TRBV4-2 with TRBJ2-7; 7 bases map to TRBD1. There are 14 residues in the CDR3. Germline CDR1 reads LGHNA; CDR2 reads YNFKEQ. The J segment lost 4 bases and the V segment lost 4 bases, leaving 7 bases of the junction unmatched. The CDR3 loop is CASSPNRGRYEQYF. The CDR3 bases are TGTGCCAGCAGCCCTAACAGGGGAAGGTACGAGCAGTACTTC.

V gene TRBV9 combines with J gene TRBJ2-7, with 7 bases lining up with TRBD2. The V and J ends lost 4 bases and 2 bases, in that order; junction bases with no gene match: 9. The CDR3 totals 15 residues. Germline CDR1 SGDLS, CDR2 YYNGEE. The CDR3 sequence: CASSLNPTSAYEQYF. As DNA, the CDR3 is TGTGCCAGCAGCCTAAACCCTACTAGCGCCTACGAGCAGTACTTC.